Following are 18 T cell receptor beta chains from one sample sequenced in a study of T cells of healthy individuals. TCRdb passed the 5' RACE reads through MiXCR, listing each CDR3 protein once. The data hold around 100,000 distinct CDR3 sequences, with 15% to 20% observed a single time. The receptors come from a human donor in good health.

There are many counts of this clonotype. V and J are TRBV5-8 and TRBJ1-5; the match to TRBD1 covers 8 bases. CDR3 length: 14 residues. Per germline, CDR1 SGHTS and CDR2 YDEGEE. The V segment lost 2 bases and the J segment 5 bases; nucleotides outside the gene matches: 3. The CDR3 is CASSLRTGHQPQHF. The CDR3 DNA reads TGTGCCAGCAGCTTACGGACAGGGCATCAGCCCCAGCATTTT.

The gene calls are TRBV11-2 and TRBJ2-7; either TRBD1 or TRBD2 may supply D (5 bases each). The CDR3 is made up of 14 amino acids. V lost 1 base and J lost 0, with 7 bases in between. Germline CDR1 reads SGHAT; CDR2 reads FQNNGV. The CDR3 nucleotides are TGTGCCAGCAGCTTAGGGGACGTCTCCTACGAGCAGTACTTC. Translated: CASSLGDVSYEQYF.

The CDR3 DNA reads TGCAGCGCAGAGTTTGGGACTAGCGGGGGGGCCGGGGAGCTGTTTTTT. Translation gives CSAEFGTSGGAGELFF. The V call is TRBV29-1, the J call TRBJ2-2; 16 bases match TRBD2. Germline CDR1 and CDR2: SQVTM and ANQGSEA. Trimming cost V 7 bases and J 6 bases; bases outside gene matches: 8. CDR3 size: 16 residues.

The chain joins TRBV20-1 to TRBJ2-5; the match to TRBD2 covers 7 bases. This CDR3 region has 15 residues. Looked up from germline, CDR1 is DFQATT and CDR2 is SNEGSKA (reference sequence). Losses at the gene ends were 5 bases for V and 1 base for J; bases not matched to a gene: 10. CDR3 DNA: TGCAGTGCTCCGGTCTCGGGGGGAGGCCAAGAGACCCAGTACTTC. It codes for CSAPVSGGGQETQYF.

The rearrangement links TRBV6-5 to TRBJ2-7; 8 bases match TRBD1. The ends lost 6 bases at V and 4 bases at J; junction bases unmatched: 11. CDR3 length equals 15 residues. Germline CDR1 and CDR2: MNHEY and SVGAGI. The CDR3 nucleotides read TGTGCCAGCAGCTCCGGGACAGGCGACTGTTACGAGCAGTACTTC. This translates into CASSSGTGDCYEQYF.

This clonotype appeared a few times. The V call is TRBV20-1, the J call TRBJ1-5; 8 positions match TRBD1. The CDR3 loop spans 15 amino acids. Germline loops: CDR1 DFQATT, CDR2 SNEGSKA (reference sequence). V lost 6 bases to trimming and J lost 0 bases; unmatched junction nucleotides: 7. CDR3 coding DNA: TGCAGTGCCAGCCCTGGGACAGGTAGCAATCAGCCCCAGCATTTT. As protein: CSASPGTGSNQPQHF.

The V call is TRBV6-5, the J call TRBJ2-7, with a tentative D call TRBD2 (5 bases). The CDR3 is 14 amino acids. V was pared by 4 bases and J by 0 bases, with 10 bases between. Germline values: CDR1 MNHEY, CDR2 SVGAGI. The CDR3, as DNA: TGTGCCAGCAGTTCCTCCGGGATCTCCTACGAGCAGTACTTC. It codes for CASSSSGISYEQYF.

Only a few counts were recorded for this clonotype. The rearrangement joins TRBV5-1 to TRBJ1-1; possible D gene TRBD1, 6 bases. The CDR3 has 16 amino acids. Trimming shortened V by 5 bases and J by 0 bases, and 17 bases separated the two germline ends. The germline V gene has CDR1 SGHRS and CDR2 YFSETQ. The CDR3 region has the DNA TGCGCCAGCAGAAATGCCCAGGGGAGCATGAACACTGAAGCTTTCTTT. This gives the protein CASRNAQGSMNTEAFF.

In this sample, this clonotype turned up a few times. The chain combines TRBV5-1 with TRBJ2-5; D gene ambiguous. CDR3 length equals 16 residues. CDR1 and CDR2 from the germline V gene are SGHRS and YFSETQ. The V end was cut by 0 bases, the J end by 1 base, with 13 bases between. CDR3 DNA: TGCGCCAGCAGCTTGGGATTTCGGCGGTTCCAAGAGACCCAGTACTTC. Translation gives CASSLGFRRFQETQYF.

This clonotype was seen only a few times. The CDR3 nucleotides are TGCGCCAGCAGCCAATTGGGTAGCGGGGGCCAAGAGACCCAGTACTTC. Protein product: CASSQLGSGGQETQYF. The chain combines TRBV4-1 with TRBJ2-5; 9 bases align to TRBD2. CDR1 is MGHRA, CDR2 YSYEKL, per germline. The CDR3 runs to 16 residues. V was pared by 2 bases and J by 1 base, with 5 bases of the junction left unmatched.

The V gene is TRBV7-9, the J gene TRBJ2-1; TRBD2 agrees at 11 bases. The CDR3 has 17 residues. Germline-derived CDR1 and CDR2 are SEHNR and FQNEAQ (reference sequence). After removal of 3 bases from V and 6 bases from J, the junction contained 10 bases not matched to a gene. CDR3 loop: CASSFSTSGVTCNEQFF. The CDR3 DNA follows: TGTGCCAGCAGCTTCTCGACTAGCGGGGTCACCTGCAATGAGCAGTTCTTC.

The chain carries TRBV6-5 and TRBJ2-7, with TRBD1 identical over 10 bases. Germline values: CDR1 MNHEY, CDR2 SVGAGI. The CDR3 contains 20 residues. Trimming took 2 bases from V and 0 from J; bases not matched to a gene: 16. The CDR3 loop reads CASSYRGQGTSNTGSYEQYF. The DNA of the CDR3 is TGTGCCAGCAGTTACAGGGGACAGGGGACCTCTAATACTGGCTCCTACGAGCAGTACTTC.

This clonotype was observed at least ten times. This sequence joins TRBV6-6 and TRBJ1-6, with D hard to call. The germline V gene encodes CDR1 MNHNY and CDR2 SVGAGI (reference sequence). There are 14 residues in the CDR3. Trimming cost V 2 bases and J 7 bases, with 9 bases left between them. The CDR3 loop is CASSYDLSNSPLHF. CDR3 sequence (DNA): TGTGCCAGCAGTTACGACCTGTCAAATTCACCCCTCCACTTT.

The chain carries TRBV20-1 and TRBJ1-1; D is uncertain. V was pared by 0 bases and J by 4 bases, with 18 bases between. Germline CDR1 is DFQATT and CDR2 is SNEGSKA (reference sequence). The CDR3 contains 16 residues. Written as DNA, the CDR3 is TGCAGTGCTAGAGACCGGACGGGTCGGCCCAGCACTGAAGCTTTCTTT. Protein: CSARDRTGRPSTEAFF.

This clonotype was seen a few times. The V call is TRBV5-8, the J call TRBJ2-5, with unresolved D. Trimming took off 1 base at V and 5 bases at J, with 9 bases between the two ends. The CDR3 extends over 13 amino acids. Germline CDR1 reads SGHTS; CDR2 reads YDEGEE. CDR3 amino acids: CASSLPGVETQYF. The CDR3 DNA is TGTGCCAGCAGCTTGCCCGGAGTTGAGACCCAGTACTTC.

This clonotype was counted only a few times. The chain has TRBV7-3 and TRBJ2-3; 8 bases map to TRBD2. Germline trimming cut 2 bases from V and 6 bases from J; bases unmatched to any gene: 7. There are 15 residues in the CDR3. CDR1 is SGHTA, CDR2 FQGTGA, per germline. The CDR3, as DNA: TGTGCCAGCAGCTTATCGGGGGGGCCTGGTGATACGCAGTATTTT. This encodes CASSLSGGPGDTQYF.

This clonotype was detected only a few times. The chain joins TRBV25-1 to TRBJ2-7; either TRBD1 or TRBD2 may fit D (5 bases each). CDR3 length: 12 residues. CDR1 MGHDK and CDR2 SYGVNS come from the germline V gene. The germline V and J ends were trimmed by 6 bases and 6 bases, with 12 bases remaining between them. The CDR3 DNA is TGTGCCAGCAGCCCGGGGCACGGCGAGCAGTACTTC. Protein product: CASSPGHGEQYF.

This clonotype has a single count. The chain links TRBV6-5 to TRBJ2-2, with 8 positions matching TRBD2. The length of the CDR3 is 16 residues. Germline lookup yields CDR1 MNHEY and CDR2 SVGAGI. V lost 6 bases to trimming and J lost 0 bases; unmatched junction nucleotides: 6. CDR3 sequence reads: CASRTTSAANTGELFF. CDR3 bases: TGTGCCAGCAGAACGACTAGCGCCGCGAACACCGGGGAGCTGTTTTTT.